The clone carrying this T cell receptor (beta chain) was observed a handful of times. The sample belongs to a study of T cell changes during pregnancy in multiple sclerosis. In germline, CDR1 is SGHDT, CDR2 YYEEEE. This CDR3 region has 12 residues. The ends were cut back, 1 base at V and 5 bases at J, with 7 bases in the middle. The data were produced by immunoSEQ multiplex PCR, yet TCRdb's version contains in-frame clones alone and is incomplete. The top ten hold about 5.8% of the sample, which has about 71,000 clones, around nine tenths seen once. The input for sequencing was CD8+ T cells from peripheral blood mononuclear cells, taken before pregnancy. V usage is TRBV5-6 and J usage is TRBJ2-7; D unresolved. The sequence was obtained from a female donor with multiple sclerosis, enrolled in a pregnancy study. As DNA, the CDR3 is TGTGCCAGCAGCTTGCAACACGACGAGCAGTACTTC. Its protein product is CASSLQHDEQYF.